What follows are 14 T cell receptor beta chains derived from one specimen sequenced in a study of Graves' ophthalmopathy and Graves' hyperthyroidism. As the template, RNA transcripts were used to amplify TCR beta CDR3 regions. The first round was an RT-PCR with HTBI primers, and the second round was a multiplex PCR. One entry per CDR3 protein, called by TCRdb with MiXCR from the multiplex PCR reads. The sample includes over 650,000 distinct CDR3 sequences, about 38% of them seen just once. Material for sequencing was peripheral blood. All receptors come from an adult man with Graves' ophthalmopathy.

With respect to this clonotype: This may arise from a read error, as a much more abundant clone is one base away. The genes are TRBV19 and TRBJ2-5; possible D gene TRBD2, 5 bases. The CDR3 loop spans 14 amino acids. CDR1 LNHDA and CDR2 SQIVND come from the germline V gene (reference sequence). This CDR3 reads CASSIGGNREAQYF. The DNA of the CDR3 is TGTGCCAGTAGTATAGGAGGGAATCGAGAGGCCCAGTACTTC.

The V and J genes are TRBV20-1 and TRBJ2-5; the D gene is possibly TRBD1 (6 bases). Germline loops: CDR1 DFQATT, CDR2 SNEGSKA (reference sequence). Trimming pared 3 bases from V and 5 bases from J, leaving 16 bases between. This CDR3 has 14 amino acids. CDR3 protein: CSARGDTNGETQYF. Written as DNA, the CDR3 is TGCAGTGCTAGGGGGGACACTAATGGGGAGACCCAGTACTTC.

J is TRBJ1-1 and V is TRBV7-9; tentative D call: TRBD1 (5 bases). Germline-derived CDR1 and CDR2 are SEHNR and FQNEAQ (reference sequence). V dropped 7 bases and J dropped 5 bases, with 11 bases sitting between them. The CDR3 sequence is 12 residues long. The CDR3 loop reads CASIGAGTEAFF. CDR3 nucleotide sequence: TGTGCCAGCATAGGAGCAGGGACTGAAGCTTTCTTT. The full variable domain, rest sourced from reference TRBV7-9 and TRBJ1-1, is DTGVSQNPRHKITKRGQNVTFRCDPISEHNRLYWYRQTLGQGPEFLTYFQNEAQLEKSRLLSDRFSAERPKGSFSTLEIQRTEQGDSAMYLCASIGAGTEAFFGQGTRLTVV.

V is TRBV20-1 and J is TRBJ1-1; D is uncertain. The germline CDR1 and CDR2 sequences are DFQATT and SNEGSKA (reference sequence). Trimming left V 6 bases short and J 4 bases short, with 15 bases between. The CDR3 consists of 13 residues. The CDR3 loop is CSAALIRGTEAFF. CDR3 nucleotide sequence: TGCAGTGCCGCTCTAATCCGGGGCACTGAAGCTTTCTTT.

This clonotype was detected ten times or more. The chain employs TRBV7-9 and TRBJ1-2, with D tentatively TRBD1 (6 bases). CDR3 length equals 16 residues. The V gene lost 2 bases and the J gene lost 2 bases, with 15 bases spanning the gap. Germline CDR1 is SEHNR and CDR2 is FQNEAQ (reference sequence). DNA for the CDR3: TGTGCCAGCAGCTTACGCTCAGGACAGTTGAACTATGGCTACACCTTC. It encodes CASSLRSGQLNYGYTF.

This clonotype was found many times. J is TRBJ2-7 and V is TRBV9; maybe TRBD2 (5 bases). Trimming took 0 bases from V and 4 from J, leaving 14 bases between them. CDR1 and CDR2 (germline): SGDLS, YYNGEE. This CDR3 has 15 amino acids. CDR3 sequence (DNA): TGTGCCAGCAGCGTAGACGGCGGAGAGGGATACGAGCAGTACTTC. This translates into CASSVDGGEGYEQYF.

This clonotype showed up just once. This chain links TRBV7-3 with TRBJ2-6; perhaps TRBD2 as D (5 bases). The germline V gene has CDR1 SGHTA and CDR2 FQGTGA. The CDR3 runs 14 residues. Trimming pared 5 bases from V and 3 bases from J, leaving 8 bases between. The CDR3 loop is CASSPEGGANVLTF. CDR3 in DNA: TGTGCCAGCAGCCCCGAGGGTGGGGCCAACGTCCTGACTTTC.

This clonotype came up many times. The CDR3: CASSIGPPQGRGGYTF. CDR3 DNA: TGTGCCAGTAGCATCGGGCCCCCACAGGGAAGAGGTGGCTACACCTTC. J is TRBJ1-2 and V is TRBV19; TRBD1 is a possible D gene (6 bases). The V gene lost 6 bases and the J gene lost 7 bases, with 24 bases spanning the gap. From germline, CDR1 is LNHDA and CDR2 SQIVND (reference sequence). This CDR3 has 16 residues.

This clonotype came up many times. The chain couples TRBV15 to TRBJ2-5; perhaps TRBD2 as D (6 bases). This CDR3 contains 12 residues. Trimming shortened V by 0 bases and J by 9 bases, and 8 bases separated the two germline ends. CDR1 is LNHNV, CDR2 YYDKDF, per germline (reference sequence). The CDR3 region is CATSRDSGAQYF. The CDR3 coding sequence is TGTGCCACCAGCAGAGATTCGGGAGCCCAGTACTTC.

This sequence joins TRBV9 and TRBJ2-2; 8 bases line up with TRBD2. The germline V gene has CDR1 SGDLS and CDR2 YYNGEE. CDR3 length equals 16 residues. V was clipped by 4 bases and J by 7 bases; unmatched bases: 12. The CDR3 spells CASSLGLDEFFGELFF. DNA for the CDR3: TGTGCCAGCAGCTTGGGACTAGATGAATTTTTCGGGGAGCTGTTTTTT.

The chain recombines TRBV7-8 with TRBJ1-5, with D possibly being TRBD1 (6 bases). Germline assignment: CDR1 SGHVS and CDR2 FQNEAQ. This CDR3 comprises 15 residues. V gave up 5 bases and J gave up 0 bases, with 11 bases separating them. The CDR3 DNA reads TGTGCCAGCAGCACCCCAGGGGATAGCAATCAGCCCCAGCATTTT. Its translation is CASSTPGDSNQPQHF. The variable domain in full, with the rest retrieved from reference TRBV7-8 and TRBJ1-5, is GAGVSQSPRYKVAKRGQDVALRCDPISGHVSLFWYQQALGQGPEFLTYFQNEAQLDKSGLPSDRFFAERPEGSVSTLKIQRTQQEDSAVYLCASSTPGDSNQPQHFGDGTRLSIL.

The V gene is TRBV6-4, the J gene TRBJ2-2, with 7 positions matching TRBD2. The CDR3 runs 15 residues. Trimming removed 3 bases from V and 0 bases from J; junction bases left unmatched: 1. Germline values: CDR1 MRHNA, CDR2 SNTAGT. CDR3 residues: CASSEGGTNTGELFF. Here the CDR3 DNA reads TGTGCCAGCAGTGAGGGGGGGACGAACACCGGGGAGCTGTTTTTT.

J is TRBJ2-7 and V is TRBV13; TRBD2 agrees at 7 bases. V lost 6 bases to trimming and J lost 4 bases; unmatched junction nucleotides: 9. The CDR3 spans 14 residues. The germline gives CDR1 PRHDT, CDR2 FYEKMQ (reference sequence). The CDR3 sequence is CASSDVGGPYEQYF. CDR3 nucleotide sequence: TGTGCCAGCAGTGATGTGGGAGGGCCTTACGAGCAGTACTTC. Using reference TRBV13 and TRBJ2-7 for the parts outside the CDR3, the full variable domain is AAGVIQSPRHLIKEKRETATLKCYPIPRHDTVYWYQQGPGQDPQFLISFYEKMQSDKGSIPDRFSAQQFSDYHSELNMSSLELGDSALYFCASSDVGGPYEQYFGPGTRLTVT.

This clonotype occurred many times. The CDR3 sequence is CASSHSNEGTEAFF. CDR3 DNA: TGTGCCAGCAGCCACTCAAACGAGGGGACTGAAGCTTTCTTT. V usage is TRBV3-1 and J usage is TRBJ1-1, with TRBD1 as a possible D gene (5 bases). Germline-derived CDR1 and CDR2 are LGHDT and YNNKEL (reference sequence). This CDR3 spans 14 amino acids. Trimming left V 3 bases short and J 5 bases short, with 13 bases between.